Each of the 4 T cell receptor beta chains below was sequenced from the same sample in a study of cytomegalovirus exposure and HLA in healthy donors. It was with 60 Vbeta and 13 Jbeta primers that the PCR ran. Method: immunoSEQ multiplex PCR; TCRdb's copy keeps in-frame clones and lacks some. The data contain 180,000 or so clones, just over 75% of them seen just once; the ten biggest clones take up roughly 3.6%. Material: PBMCs. These receptors all come from a woman aged 55 to 70 in good health and CMV-seropositive.

The CDR3 DNA reads as TGTGCCAGCAGTGGACCCGCGGGAGGGACCGGGGAGCTGTTTTTT. This encodes CASSGPAGGTGELFF. This chain uses TRBV6-5 with TRBJ2-2; 9 bases agree with TRBD2. The CDR3 totals 15 residues. From germline, CDR1 is MNHEY and CDR2 SVGAGI. With V trimmed by 5 bases and J by 5 bases, 6 bases remained unmatched.

The CDR3 spells CASSFTGGGAAGTEAFF. The CDR3 nucleotides read TGCGCCAGCAGCTTTACAGGGGGTGGGGCTGCAGGGACTGAAGCTTTCTTT. The V gene is TRBV5-1, the J gene TRBJ1-1; 8 bases line up with TRBD1. V was clipped by 2 bases and J by 5 bases; unmatched bases: 14. Germline V lookup: CDR1 SGHRS, CDR2 YFSETQ. This CDR3 is built from 17 residues.

The sample holds one count of this clone. V is TRBV6-5 and J is TRBJ2-1; D possibly corresponds to TRBD2 (7 bases). The CDR3 extends over 12 amino acids. Germline V gene data show CDR1 as MNHEY and CDR2 as SVGAGI. Trimming left V 5 bases short and J 12 bases short, with 14 bases between. Here the CDR3 DNA reads TGTGCCAGCAGTGTCGTAGGGGGGGGGCAGTTCTTC. Translation gives CASSVVGGGQFF.

This clone has only one observation. The chain links TRBV7-2 to TRBJ2-5, with D uncertain. Germline-derived CDR1 and CDR2 are SGHTA and FQGNSA. Between the trimmed V and J ends, which lost 5 bases and 5 bases, there was a span of 9 bases. The CDR3 is made up of 12 amino acids. CDR3: CASSHPRETQYF. CDR3 sequence (DNA): TGTGCCAGCAGCCACCCCAGGGAGACCCAGTACTTC.